This T cell receptor (beta chain) was found in a study of blood T cell repertoires in COVID-19. For the study at large: The United States, Italy and Spain were the sources of the acute and convalescent COVID-19 samples. PBMCs, B-cell-depleted T cells, or T cells provided the cDNA or gDNA that made up the material.

Original processing notes: Nucleated cell counts were estimated from reference gene primer amplification. Repertoires were generated with immunoSEQ multiplex PCR, while TCRdb's copy carries only in-frame clones and drops some. V and J calls and clone size are as listed in that table; D and trimming were resolved from the DNA. This sample has fewer than 120,000 clones, with about three quarters found just once. The CDR3 sequence is 15 residues long. The germline CDR1 and CDR2 sequences are LGHNA and YSLEER. V lost 3 bases, J lost 6 bases, and 7 bases stayed unmatched. This clone showed up just a few times.

The TCR was taken from a woman over 75 with active or convalescent COVID-19. V usage is TRBV4-3 and J usage is TRBJ2-2; 7 bases align to TRBD2. The sequencing input was peripheral blood. The CDR3 loop is CASSQATSYAGELFF. CDR3 nucleotides: TGCGCCAGCAGCCAGGCGACTAGCTACGCCGGGGAGCTGTTTTTT.